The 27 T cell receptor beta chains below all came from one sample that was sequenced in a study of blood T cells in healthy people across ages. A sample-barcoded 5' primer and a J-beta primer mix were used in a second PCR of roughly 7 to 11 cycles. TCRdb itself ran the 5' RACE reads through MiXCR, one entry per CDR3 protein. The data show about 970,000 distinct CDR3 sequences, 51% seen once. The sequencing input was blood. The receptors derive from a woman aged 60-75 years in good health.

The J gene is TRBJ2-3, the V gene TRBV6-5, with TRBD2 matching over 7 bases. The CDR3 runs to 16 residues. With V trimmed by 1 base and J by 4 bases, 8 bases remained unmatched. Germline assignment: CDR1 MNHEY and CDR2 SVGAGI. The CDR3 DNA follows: TGTGCCAGCAGTTACTACGCAGGGAGGGGTCCAGATACGCAGTATTTT. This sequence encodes CASSYYAGRGPDTQYF.

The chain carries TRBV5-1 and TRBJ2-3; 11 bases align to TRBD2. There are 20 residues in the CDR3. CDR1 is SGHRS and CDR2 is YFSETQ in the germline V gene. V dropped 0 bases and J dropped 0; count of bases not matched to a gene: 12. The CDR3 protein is CASSLDLLAGGPLSTDTQYF. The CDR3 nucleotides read TGCGCCAGCAGCTTGGATCTCCTAGCGGGAGGCCCTCTCAGCACAGATACGCAGTATTTT.

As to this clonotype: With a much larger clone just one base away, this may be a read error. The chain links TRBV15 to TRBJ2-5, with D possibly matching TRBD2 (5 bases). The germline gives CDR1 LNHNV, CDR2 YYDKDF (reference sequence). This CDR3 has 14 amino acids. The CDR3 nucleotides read TGTACCACCAGCAGAGATAACGGGGAAGAGACCCAGTACTTC. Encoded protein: CTTSRDNGEETQYF.

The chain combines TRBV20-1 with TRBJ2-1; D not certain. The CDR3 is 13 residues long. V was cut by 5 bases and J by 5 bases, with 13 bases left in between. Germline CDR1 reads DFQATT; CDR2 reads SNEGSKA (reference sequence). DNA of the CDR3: TGCAGTGCTCCGGAGTTGGGAAACAATGAGCAGTTCTTC. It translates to CSAPELGNNEQFF.

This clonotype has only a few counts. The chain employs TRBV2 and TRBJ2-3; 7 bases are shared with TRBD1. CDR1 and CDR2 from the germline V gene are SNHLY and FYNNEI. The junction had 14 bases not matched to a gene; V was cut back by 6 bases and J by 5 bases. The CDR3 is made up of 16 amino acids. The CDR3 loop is CASRGGNTGVEDTQYF. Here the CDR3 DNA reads TGTGCCAGCAGGGGCGGTAACACAGGGGTTGAAGATACGCAGTATTTT.

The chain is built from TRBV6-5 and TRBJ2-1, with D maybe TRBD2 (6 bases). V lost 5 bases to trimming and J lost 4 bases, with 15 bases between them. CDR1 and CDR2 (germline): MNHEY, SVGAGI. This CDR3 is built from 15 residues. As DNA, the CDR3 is TGTGCCAGCAGTGCGCGGGGCCGGGGTTACAATGAGCAGTTCTTC. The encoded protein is CASSARGRGYNEQFF.

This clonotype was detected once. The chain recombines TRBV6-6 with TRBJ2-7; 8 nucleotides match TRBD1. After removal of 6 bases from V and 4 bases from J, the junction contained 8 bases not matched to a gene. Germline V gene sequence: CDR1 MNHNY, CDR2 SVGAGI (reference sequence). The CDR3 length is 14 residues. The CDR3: CASSLRDRLYEQYF. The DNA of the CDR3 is TGTGCCAGCAGCCTCCGGGACAGGCTATACGAGCAGTACTTC.

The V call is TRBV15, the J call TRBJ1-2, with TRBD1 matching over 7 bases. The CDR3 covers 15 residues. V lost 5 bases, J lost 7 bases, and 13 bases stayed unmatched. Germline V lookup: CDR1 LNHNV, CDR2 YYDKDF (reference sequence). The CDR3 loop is CATSGGIGNRGGYTF. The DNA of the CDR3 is TGTGCCACCAGCGGCGGAATAGGGAACAGGGGTGGCTACACCTTC.

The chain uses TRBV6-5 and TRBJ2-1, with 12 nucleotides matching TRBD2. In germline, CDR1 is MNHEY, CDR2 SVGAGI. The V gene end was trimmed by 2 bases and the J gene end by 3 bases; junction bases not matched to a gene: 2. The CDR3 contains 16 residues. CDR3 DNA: TGTGCCAGCAGTTACCTGACTAGCGGGAGCTACAATGAGCAGTTCTTC. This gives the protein CASSYLTSGSYNEQFF.

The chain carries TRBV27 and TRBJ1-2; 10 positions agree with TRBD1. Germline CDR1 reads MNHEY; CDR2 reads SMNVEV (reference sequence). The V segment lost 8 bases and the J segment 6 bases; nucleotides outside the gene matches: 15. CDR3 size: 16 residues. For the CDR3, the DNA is TGTGCCAGCCGCGGAGGGGGACAGGGGAGAATCGATGGCTACACCTTC. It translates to CASRGGGQGRIDGYTF.

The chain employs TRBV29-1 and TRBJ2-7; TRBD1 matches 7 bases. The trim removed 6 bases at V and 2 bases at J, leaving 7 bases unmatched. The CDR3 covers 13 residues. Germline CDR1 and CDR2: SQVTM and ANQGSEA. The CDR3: CSVGTVNAYEQYF. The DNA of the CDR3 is TGCAGCGTCGGGACAGTCAACGCCTACGAGCAGTACTTC.

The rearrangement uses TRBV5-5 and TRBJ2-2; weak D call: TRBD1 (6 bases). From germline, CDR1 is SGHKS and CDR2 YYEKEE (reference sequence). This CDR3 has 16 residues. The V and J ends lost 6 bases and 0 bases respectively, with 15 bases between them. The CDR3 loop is CASMTGTNANTGELFF. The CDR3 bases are TGTGCCAGCATGACGGGGACAAACGCGAACACCGGGGAGCTGTTTTTT.

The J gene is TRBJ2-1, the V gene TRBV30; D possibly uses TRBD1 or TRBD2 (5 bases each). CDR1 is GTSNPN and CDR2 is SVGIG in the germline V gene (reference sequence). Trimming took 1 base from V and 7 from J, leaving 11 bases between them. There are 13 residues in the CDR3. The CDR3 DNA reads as TGTGCCTGGAGTGACGGGACCCTTAATGAGCAGTTCTTC. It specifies CAWSDGTLNEQFF.

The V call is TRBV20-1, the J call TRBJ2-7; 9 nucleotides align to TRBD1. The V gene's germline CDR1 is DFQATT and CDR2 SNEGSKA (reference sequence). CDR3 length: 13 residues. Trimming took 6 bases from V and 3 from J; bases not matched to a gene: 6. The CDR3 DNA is TGCAGTGCAGCTGGACAGGGGAACTACGAGCAGTACTTC. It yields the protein CSAAGQGNYEQYF.

The CDR3 here is CATGPVGGGNEQFF. CDR3 DNA sequence: TGTGCCACGGGTCCCGTCGGAGGGGGGAATGAGCAGTTCTTC. The chain has TRBV24-1 and TRBJ2-1; perhaps D is TRBD1 or TRBD2 (6 bases each). The CDR3 is 14 residues long. The V gene's germline CDR1 is KGHDR and CDR2 SFDVKD. Trimming cost V 10 bases and J 7 bases, with 19 bases left between them.

Here the CDR3 reads CSARDGTGTRSHYEQYF. The CDR3 DNA reads as TGCAGTGCTAGAGATGGGACCGGGACAAGGTCCCACTACGAGCAGTACTTC. V and J are TRBV20-1 and TRBJ2-7; tentative D call: TRBD1 (6 bases). CDR1 is DFQATT and CDR2 is SNEGSKA in the germline V gene (reference sequence). V lost 0 bases and J lost 3, with 21 bases in between. The CDR3 contains 17 residues.

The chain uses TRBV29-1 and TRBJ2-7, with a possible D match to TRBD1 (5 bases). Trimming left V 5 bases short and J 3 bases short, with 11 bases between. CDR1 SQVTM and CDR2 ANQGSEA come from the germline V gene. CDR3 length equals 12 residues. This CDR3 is CSVISGYYEQYF. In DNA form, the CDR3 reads TGCAGCGTTATCTCAGGGTACTACGAGCAGTACTTC.

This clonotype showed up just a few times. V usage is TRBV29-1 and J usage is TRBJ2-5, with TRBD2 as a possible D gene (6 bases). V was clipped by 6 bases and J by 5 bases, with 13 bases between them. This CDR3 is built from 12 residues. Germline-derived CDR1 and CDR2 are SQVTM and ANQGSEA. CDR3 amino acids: CSVREFGETQYF. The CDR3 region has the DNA TGCAGCGTACGGGAGTTCGGGGAGACCCAGTACTTC.

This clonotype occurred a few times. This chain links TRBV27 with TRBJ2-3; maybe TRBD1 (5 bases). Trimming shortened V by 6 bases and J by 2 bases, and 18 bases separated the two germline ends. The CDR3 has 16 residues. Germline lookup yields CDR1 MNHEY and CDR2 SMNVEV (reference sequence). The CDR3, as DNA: TGTGCCAGCAGCGGGTCCCATAGGGGTATCACAGATACGCAGTATTTT. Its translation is CASSGSHRGITDTQYF.

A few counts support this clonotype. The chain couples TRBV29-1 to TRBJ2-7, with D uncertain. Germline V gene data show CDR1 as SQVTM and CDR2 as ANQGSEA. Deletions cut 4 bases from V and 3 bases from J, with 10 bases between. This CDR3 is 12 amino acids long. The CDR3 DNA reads TGCAGCGTTGGCAGTGGCTTCTACGAGCAGTACTTC. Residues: CSVGSGFYEQYF.

Here the CDR3 DNA reads TGTGCCATCAGCCCGGGACAGGGCGGCTACACCTTC. It specifies CAISPGQGGYTF. The V gene is TRBV10-3, the J gene TRBJ1-2; 9 bases are a match to TRBD1. The J segment lost 8 bases and the V segment lost 6 bases, leaving 4 bases of the junction unmatched. CDR3 size: 12 residues. Germline CDR1 ENHRY, CDR2 SYGVKD.

The CDR3 loop is CATSAAGTSQINEQYF. The CDR3 DNA reads as TGTGCCACCAGTGCCGCCGGGACTAGCCAGATCAATGAGCAGTACTTC. The J gene is TRBJ2-5, the V gene TRBV24-1, with 9 bases identical to TRBD2. The CDR3 covers 16 residues. V trimming: 5 bases; J trimming: 11 bases; junction bases outside the gene matches: 17. The V gene's germline CDR1 is KGHDR and CDR2 SFDVKD.

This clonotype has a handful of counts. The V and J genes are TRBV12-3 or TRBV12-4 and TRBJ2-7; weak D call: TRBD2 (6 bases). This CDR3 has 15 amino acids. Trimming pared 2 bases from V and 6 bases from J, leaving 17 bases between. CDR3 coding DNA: TGTGCCAGCAGTTTAATGGAGGGTCTAGGAGGCGAGCAGTACTTC. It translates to CASSLMEGLGGEQYF.

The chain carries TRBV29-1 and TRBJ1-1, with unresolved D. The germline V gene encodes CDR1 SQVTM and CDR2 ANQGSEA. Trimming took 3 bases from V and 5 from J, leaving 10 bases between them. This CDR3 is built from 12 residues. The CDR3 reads CSVEDLGTEAFF. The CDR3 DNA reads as TGCAGCGTTGAGGACCTCGGAACTGAAGCTTTCTTT.

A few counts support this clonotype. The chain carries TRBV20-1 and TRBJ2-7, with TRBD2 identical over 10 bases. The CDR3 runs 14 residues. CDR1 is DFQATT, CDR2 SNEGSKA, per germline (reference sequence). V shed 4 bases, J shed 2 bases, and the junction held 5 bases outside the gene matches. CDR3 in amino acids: CSAKREGPTYEQYF. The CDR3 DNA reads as TGCAGTGCTAAGCGGGAGGGTCCTACCTACGAGCAGTACTTC.

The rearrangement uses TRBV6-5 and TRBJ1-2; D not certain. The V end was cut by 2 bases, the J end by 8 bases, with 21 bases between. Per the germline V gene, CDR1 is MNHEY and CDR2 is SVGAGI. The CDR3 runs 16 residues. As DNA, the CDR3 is TGTGCCAGCAGTTACGCCGGCGTTGGGCGGAGAGGAGGCTACACCTTC. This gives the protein CASSYAGVGRRGGYTF.

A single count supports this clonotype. CDR3 protein: CASSLGAGRVIAGVWEQFF. DNA of the CDR3: TGTGCCAGCAGTTTAGGGGCAGGGCGGGTGATAGCGGGAGTGTGGGAGCAGTTCTTC. The rearrangement links TRBV12-3 or TRBV12-4 to TRBJ2-1; the match to TRBD2 covers 9 bases. The ends lost 1 base at V and 10 bases at J; junction bases unmatched: 20. The CDR3 consists of 19 residues.